Shown below are 30 T cell receptor beta chains from a single sample sequenced in a study of identical twins. TCRdb passed the 5' RACE reads through MiXCR, listing each CDR3 protein once. The sample contains 1.5 million to 2 million distinct CDR3 sequences, roughly 35% of which appear only once. The sample comprised cord blood. The receptors derive from a newborn girl in good health.

This clonotype was counted many times. This rearrangement joins TRBV9 to TRBJ1-2, with D possibly matching TRBD1 (5 bases). CDR1 and CDR2 (germline): SGDLS, YYNGEE. CDR3 length: 15 residues. Between the trimmed V and J ends, which lost 0 bases and 5 bases, there was a span of 14 bases. CDR3 residues: CASSVDGQGEYGYTF. CDR3 nucleotides: TGTGCCAGCAGCGTAGATGGGCAGGGCGAGTATGGCTACACCTTC.

The chain combines TRBV7-2 with TRBJ2-5; 11 bases fit TRBD2. This CDR3 is 13 amino acids long. CDR1 SGHTA and CDR2 FQGNSA come from the germline V gene. Trimming took 5 bases from V and 11 from J; bases not matched to a gene: 7. This CDR3 is CASSPGLAVDQYF. CDR3 DNA: TGTGCCAGCAGCCCGGGACTAGCGGTAGATCAGTACTTC.

V usage is TRBV27 and J usage is TRBJ2-1; TRBD2 matches at 14 bases. V lost 8 bases, J lost 7 bases, and 1 base stayed unmatched. The CDR3 extends over 13 amino acids. Germline V CDR1 and CDR2: MNHEY, SMNVEV (reference sequence). The CDR3 reads CASGLAGGNEQFF. The CDR3 region has the DNA TGTGCCAGCGGACTAGCGGGAGGTAATGAGCAGTTCTTC.

The chain has TRBV15 and TRBJ2-2, with D perhaps TRBD1 (6 bases). CDR1 and CDR2 from the germline V gene are LNHNV and YYDKDF (reference sequence). Trimming pared 3 bases from V and 3 bases from J, leaving 14 bases between. The CDR3 covers 16 residues. This chain's CDR3 is CATSSYRGGHTGELFF. CDR3 nucleotides: TGTGCCACCAGCAGTTACAGAGGGGGACACACCGGGGAGCTGTTTTTT.

This clonotype was found many times. The chain couples TRBV29-1 to TRBJ2-1; 10 bases match TRBD2. V trimming: 6 bases; J trimming: 7 bases; junction bases outside the gene matches: 6. The CDR3 runs to 13 residues. Germline V gene lookup returns CDR1 SQVTM and CDR2 ANQGSEA. The CDR3 here is CSVAGGLWNEQFF. CDR3 nucleotides: TGCAGCGTAGCGGGGGGGCTATGGAATGAGCAGTTCTTC.

The V call is TRBV19, the J call TRBJ2-5; D remains unclear. TRBJ2-7 explains the end of the DNA better; the J call may be wrong. Germline lookup yields CDR1 LNHDA and CDR2 SQIVND (reference sequence). The CDR3 runs 15 residues. The CDR3 DNA sequence: TGTGCCAGTAGTATCTCTGCCGGTGCTGGCTCCGAGCAGTACTTC. Its translation: CASSISAGAGSEQYF.

The chain combines TRBV20-1 with TRBJ1-4, with 9 bases matching TRBD1. From germline, CDR1 is DFQATT and CDR2 SNEGSKA (reference sequence). The V gene end was trimmed by 2 bases and the J gene end by 8 bases; junction bases not matched to a gene: 6. The CDR3 extends over 14 amino acids. This CDR3 reads CSARRGQGREKLFF. CDR3 nucleotides: TGCAGTGCTAGAAGGGGACAGGGACGGGAAAAACTGTTTTTT.

In this sample, this clonotype turned up a few times. The chain combines TRBV5-1 with TRBJ1-4; D perhaps matches TRBD1 (5 bases). Trimming pared 2 bases from V and 8 bases from J, leaving 22 bases between. The CDR3 consists of 17 residues. CDR1 is SGHRS, CDR2 YFSETQ, per germline. The CDR3 loop is CASSLGSRGPLREKLFF. The CDR3 DNA reads TGCGCCAGCAGCTTAGGGTCCCGGGGCCCATTAAGAGAAAAACTGTTTTTT.

This clonotype was seen only a few times. The CDR3 reads CASSQERGRADEQFF. Written as DNA, the CDR3 is TGTGCCAGCAGCCAAGAGAGAGGGAGGGCCGATGAGCAGTTCTTC. V and J are TRBV3-1 and TRBJ2-1, with 7 bases lining up with TRBD2. V gave up 0 bases and J gave up 8 bases; unmatched junction bases: 7. Germline CDR1 LGHDT, CDR2 YNNKEL (reference sequence). The CDR3 has 15 residues.

This clonotype appeared a few times. The gene calls are TRBV5-8 and TRBJ2-5; 7 positions match TRBD1. With V trimmed by 3 bases and J by 1 base, 3 bases remained unmatched. CDR3 length: 14 residues. CDR1 and CDR2 from the germline V gene are SGHTS and YDEGEE. CDR3 in DNA: TGTGCCAGCAGCTATAGACAGGGCCAAGAGACCCAGTACTTC. Its translation is CASSYRQGQETQYF.

J is TRBJ1-6 and V is TRBV20-1, with D tentatively TRBD1 (5 bases). The CDR3 is made up of 14 amino acids. In germline, CDR1 is DFQATT, CDR2 SNEGSKA (reference sequence). Trimming cost V 6 bases and J 6 bases, with 15 bases left between them. For the CDR3, the DNA is TGCAGTGCCGAAATCCAGGGCGTTAATTCACCCCTCCACTTT. Protein product: CSAEIQGVNSPLHF.

This rearrangement joins TRBV15 to TRBJ1-1, with D tentatively TRBD1 (5 bases). Per the germline V gene, CDR1 is LNHNV and CDR2 is YYDKDF (reference sequence). V was shortened by 3 bases and J by 1 base, with 9 bases between the two germline ends. This CDR3 comprises 14 residues. The CDR3 here is CATSSRQPNTEAFF. CDR3 DNA: TGTGCCACCAGCAGCAGACAGCCGAACACTGAAGCTTTCTTT.

J is TRBJ2-7 and V is TRBV20-1; D is ambiguous. CDR3 length: 13 amino acids. Germline V gives CDR1 DFQATT, CDR2 SNEGSKA (reference sequence). Trimming removed 3 bases from V and 5 bases from J, with 14 bases in between. DNA for the CDR3: TGCAGTGCTAGGGCTAGTTCGATCCACGAGCAGTACTTC. Its protein product is CSARASSIHEQYF.

The J gene is TRBJ2-7, the V gene TRBV10-3; TRBD2 aligns across 12 bases. The germline V gene encodes CDR1 ENHRY and CDR2 SYGVKD. The V gene end was trimmed by 0 bases and the J gene end by 6 bases; junction bases not matched to a gene: 0. This CDR3 spans 14 amino acids. CDR3: CAISESTSGGEQYF. The CDR3 DNA is TGTGCCATCAGTGAGTCGACTAGCGGGGGCGAGCAGTACTTC.

This clonotype was seen at least ten times. V is TRBV29-1 and J is TRBJ2-4; 7 nucleotides line up with TRBD1. This CDR3 is built from 13 residues. J lost 13 bases, V lost 2 bases, and 11 bases had no gene match. Germline loops: CDR1 SQVTM, CDR2 ANQGSEA. The CDR3 sequence: CSVEPPDRRQQYF. The CDR3, as DNA: TGCAGCGTTGAACCCCCGGACAGGCGACAGCAGTACTTC.

This clonotype has just a few counts. The V gene is TRBV20-1, the J gene TRBJ2-7; 9 bases map to TRBD2. CDR3 length: 16 residues. From germline, CDR1 is DFQATT and CDR2 SNEGSKA (reference sequence). The V segment lost 0 bases and the J segment 0 bases; nucleotides outside the gene matches: 6. This CDR3 is CSARDLAGRSSYEQYF. The CDR3 DNA is TGCAGTGCTAGAGATCTAGCGGGAAGGAGCTCCTACGAGCAGTACTTC.

CDR3 protein: CASSPNGPGRNQPQHF. In DNA form, the CDR3 reads TGTGCCAGCAGTCCCAATGGTCCCGGGCGAAATCAGCCCCAGCATTTT. The gene calls are TRBV27 and TRBJ1-5, with D unresolved. The length of the CDR3 is 16 residues. Germline V gene sequence: CDR1 MNHEY, CDR2 SMNVEV (reference sequence). Trimming removed 5 bases at V and 4 bases at J, with 18 bases between.

The chain is built from TRBV4-2 and TRBJ2-5; D possibly matches TRBD1 or TRBD2 (5 bases each). The V end was cut by 0 bases, the J end by 2 bases, with 16 bases between. This CDR3 spans 17 amino acids. Germline V gives CDR1 LGHNA, CDR2 YNFKEQ. In nucleotides, the CDR3 is TGTGCCAGCAGCCAAGACGTGAGTCTGGGGGATCAAGAGACCCAGTACTTC. Amino acids: CASSQDVSLGDQETQYF.

This clonotype turned up a few times. The chain joins TRBV6-2 or TRBV6-3 to TRBJ2-7; possibly TRBD2 for D (5 bases). The germline V and J ends were trimmed by 0 bases and 1 base, with 10 bases remaining between them. Germline CDR1 and CDR2: MNHEY and SVGEGT. The CDR3 has 15 residues. CDR3 residues: CASSYSTGKSYEQYF. In nucleotides, the CDR3 is TGTGCCAGCAGTTACTCGACGGGGAAATCCTACGAGCAGTACTTC.

This clonotype was found a few times. The V call is TRBV12-3 or TRBV12-4, the J call TRBJ2-7; 7 bases line up with TRBD2. V lost 8 bases to trimming and J lost 7 bases; unmatched junction nucleotides: 11. This CDR3 contains 13 residues. In DNA form, the CDR3 reads TGTGCCAGCGGGAGGGACTACCGCCGGGAGCAGTACTTC. This gives the protein CASGRDYRREQYF.

Turning to this clonotype: One end of the junction does not line up with germline, which may come from a read error. The CDR3 is CASSRGRGDMQYF. The DNA of the CDR3 is TGTGCCAGCAGTCGCGGACGAGGAGATATGCAGTATTTT. The chain joins TRBV12-3 or TRBV12-4 to TRBJ2-3, with D uncertain. The CDR3 extends over 13 amino acids.

The rearrangement links TRBV5-6 to TRBJ2-2, with D uncertain. V was cut by 0 bases and J by 5 bases, with 17 bases left in between. The CDR3 extends over 17 amino acids. Germline CDR1 reads SGHDT; CDR2 reads YYEEEE. As DNA, the CDR3 is TGTGCCAGCAGCTTGGATTTACGCTCCCCTAGGACCGGGGAGCTGTTTTTT. Translation gives CASSLDLRSPRTGELFF.

J is TRBJ2-7 and V is TRBV3-1; D call uncertain. This CDR3 has 14 residues. V lost 4 bases to trimming and J lost 0 bases, with 10 bases between them. Germline loops: CDR1 LGHDT, CDR2 YNNKEL (reference sequence). The CDR3 protein is CASSRGFFSYEQYF. The DNA of the CDR3 is TGTGCCAGCAGCCGTGGGTTCTTCTCCTACGAGCAGTACTTC.

The sample holds a few counts of this clonotype. V and J are TRBV12-3 or TRBV12-4 and TRBJ1-2; 7 bases map to TRBD1. After removal of 3 bases from V and 0 bases from J, the junction contained 4 bases not matched to a gene. This CDR3 contains 15 residues. The CDR3 DNA reads as TGTGCCAGCAGTTTGGGACAGCTTGCTAACTATGGCTACACCTTC. It yields the protein CASSLGQLANYGYTF.

V and J are TRBV10-3 and TRBJ2-2, with 7 bases that match TRBD2. Germline values: CDR1 ENHRY, CDR2 SYGVKD. There are 17 residues in the CDR3. V trimming: 8 bases; J trimming: 1 base; junction bases outside the gene matches: 13. The CDR3 coding sequence is TGTGCCATCCGCCTTTCCCAGGCGGGGGAGAACACCGGGGAGCTGTTTTTT. Protein product: CAIRLSQAGENTGELFF.

Regarding this clonotype: This sequence may be a read error, since a much larger clone differs from it by one base. The J gene is TRBJ2-7, the V gene TRBV4-2; D call uncertain. Per the germline V gene, CDR1 is LGHNA and CDR2 is YNFKEQ. This CDR3 is built from 14 residues. V lost 3 bases to trimming and J lost 0 bases, with 9 bases between them. The CDR3 loop is CASSQKGLSYEQYF. CDR3 DNA: TGTGCCAGCAGCCAGAAAGGGCTCTCCTACGAGCAGTACTTC.

The chain carries TRBV11-2 and TRBJ1-3, with D perhaps TRBD1 (5 bases). Per germline, CDR1 SGHAT and CDR2 FQNNGV. V lost 1 base, J lost 6 bases, and 10 bases lay in between. The CDR3 length is 14 residues. The CDR3 bases are TGTGCCAGCAGCTTAGGACCAGGGCCAAACACCATATATTTT. It translates to CASSLGPGPNTIYF.

This clonotype was detected only a few times. This chain connects TRBV2 to TRBJ2-3; 8 bases fit TRBD1. Trimming cost V 0 bases and J 8 bases; bases outside gene matches: 1. Germline V gene data show CDR1 as SNHLY and CDR2 as FYNNEI. This CDR3 is built from 13 residues. The CDR3 region has the DNA TGTGCCAGCAGTGAAGCACAGGGGGTTACGCAGTATTTT. It is translated as CASSEAQGVTQYF.

This clonotype was seen only once. CDR3 DNA sequence: TGTGCCAGCAGCCAAGATGGCGGACTAGACACCTACAATGAGCAGTTCTTC. Encoded protein: CASSQDGGLDTYNEQFF. V is TRBV14 and J is TRBJ2-1; 7 positions match TRBD2. The J segment lost 2 bases and the V segment lost 0 bases, leaving 7 bases of the junction unmatched. The CDR3 extends over 17 amino acids. Germline loops: CDR1 SGHDN, CDR2 FVKESK.

This clonotype was counted only a few times. DNA for the CDR3: TGCAGTGCCCGCGAGTCACGGGGGGCGGGAGATACGCAGTATTTT. Amino acid sequence: CSARESRGAGDTQYF. The chain is built from TRBV20-1 and TRBJ2-3, with D perhaps matching TRBD2 (7 bases). Trimming left V 6 bases short and J 5 bases short, with 21 bases between. This CDR3 spans 15 amino acids. Germline-derived CDR1 and CDR2 are DFQATT and SNEGSKA (reference sequence).